The TCR beta chain under discussion was sequenced for a study of regulatory T cells in long-lasting Graves disease. After removal of 4 bases from V and 4 bases from J, the junction contained 4 bases not matched to a gene. Germline assignment: CDR1 GTSNPN and CDR2 SVGIG (reference sequence). The CDR3 is 14 amino acids. Only a few counts were recorded for this clonotype. Described time point: newly diagnosed GD, antithyroid drugs for less than 3 months. PBMC RNA served as the TCR library source. CDR3 regions were amplified by Arm-PCR using iRepertoire HTBI primers to build TCR beta libraries. One entry per CDR3 protein results from TCRdb running MiXCR on the multiplex PCR reads. The data hold about 540,000 distinct CDR3 sequences, with 13% observed a single time. The data also belong to a second study, concerning T cells in Graves' hyperthyroidism and ophthalmopathy.

The source is a man aged 25 to 40 with Graves disease. This chain links TRBV30 with TRBJ1-5; 10 positions agree with TRBD1. The source material was peripheral blood mononuclear cells (PBMCs), sampled at new diagnosis, from a patient treated with antithyroid drugs. CDR3 DNA: TGTGCCTGGACCGGGACAGGGGAAAATCAGCCCCAGCATTTT. It yields the protein CAWTGTGENQPQHF.